This T cell receptor (beta chain) was recorded in a study of patients and donors after allogeneic stem cell transplantation. This clonotype showed up many times. The V gene's germline CDR1 is LGHDT and CDR2 YNNKEL (reference sequence). This CDR3 region has 17 residues. The V gene end was trimmed by 2 bases and the J gene end by 10 bases; junction bases not matched to a gene: 15. MiXCR, run by TCRdb on the RT-PCR reads, gives a single entry per CDR3 protein. The sample lists around 82,000 distinct CDR3 sequences; approximately 5.2% were seen once. The chain combines TRBV3-1 with TRBJ2-1; 9 nucleotides line up with TRBD2. The sequenced sample was blood, either unsorted or a sorted T cell fraction (not recorded which). The clonotype was recovered from a human donor who was either an allogeneic HSCT recipient or a stem cell or donor lymphocyte infusion donor (not recorded which). It is not recorded whose cells these are; they may come from a transplant donor. In DNA form, the CDR3 reads TGTGCCAGCAGCCAAAGAGGTACGGCGGGGGGGCCAGGGGAGCAGTTCTTC. Protein product: CASSQRGTAGGPGEQFF.